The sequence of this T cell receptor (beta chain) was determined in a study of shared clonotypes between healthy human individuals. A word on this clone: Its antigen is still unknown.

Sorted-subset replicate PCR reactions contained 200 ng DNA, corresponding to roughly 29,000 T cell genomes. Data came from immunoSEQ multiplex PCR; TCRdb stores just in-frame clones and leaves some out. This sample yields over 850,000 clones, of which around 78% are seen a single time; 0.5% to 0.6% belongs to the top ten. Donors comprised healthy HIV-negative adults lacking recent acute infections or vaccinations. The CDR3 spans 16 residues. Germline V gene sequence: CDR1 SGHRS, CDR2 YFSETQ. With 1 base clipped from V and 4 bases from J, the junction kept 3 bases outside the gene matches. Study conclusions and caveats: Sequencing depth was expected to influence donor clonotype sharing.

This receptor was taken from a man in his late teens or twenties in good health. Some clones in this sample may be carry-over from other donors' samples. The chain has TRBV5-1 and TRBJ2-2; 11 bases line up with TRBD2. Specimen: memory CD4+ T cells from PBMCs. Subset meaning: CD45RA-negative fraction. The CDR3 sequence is CASSLRSGRVTGELFF. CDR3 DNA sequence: TGCGCCAGCAGCTTGCGTAGCGGGAGGGTCACCGGGGAGCTGTTTTTT.